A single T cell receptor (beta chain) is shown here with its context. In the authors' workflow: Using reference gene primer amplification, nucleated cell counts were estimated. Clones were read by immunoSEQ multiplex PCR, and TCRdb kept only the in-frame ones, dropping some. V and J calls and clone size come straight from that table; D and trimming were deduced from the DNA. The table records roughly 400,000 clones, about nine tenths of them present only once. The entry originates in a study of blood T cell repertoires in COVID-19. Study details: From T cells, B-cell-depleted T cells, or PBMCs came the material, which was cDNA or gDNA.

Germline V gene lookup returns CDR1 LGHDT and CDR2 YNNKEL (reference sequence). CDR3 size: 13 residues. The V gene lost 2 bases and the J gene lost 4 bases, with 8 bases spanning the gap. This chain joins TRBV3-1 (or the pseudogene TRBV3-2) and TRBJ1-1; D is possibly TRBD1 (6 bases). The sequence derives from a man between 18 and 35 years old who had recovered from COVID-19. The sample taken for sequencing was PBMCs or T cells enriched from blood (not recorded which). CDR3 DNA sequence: TGTGCCAGCAGCCAAAGACAGGCCACTGAAGCTTTCTTT. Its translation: CASSQRQATEAFF.